This T cell receptor (beta chain) was profiled in a study of kidney transplant recipient with SARS-CoV-2 infection. This clonotype was picked up many times. Looked up from germline, CDR1 is SGHAT and CDR2 is FQDESV (reference sequence). V shed 3 bases and J shed 4 bases, with 21 bases lying between them. The CDR3 covers 17 residues. Using its own MiXCR run on the reads, TCRdb lists one record per CDR3 protein. The sample contains roughly 250,000 distinct CDR3 sequences, 29% of which appear only once. The chain recombines TRBV11-1 with TRBJ1-2; no definite D call. The sample in question was a blood sample, obtained at baseline and on approximately day 120 from a kidney transplant recipient. This TCR derives from a young adult male patient who had COVID-19 and was a kidney transplant recipient. Some of the T cells might come from the graft donor. CDR3 in DNA: TGTGCCAGCAGCTTCATAAGTAAGGCTGGAAAGACCTATGGCTACACCTTC. Amino acids: CASSFISKAGKTYGYTF.